Below, 10 T cell receptor beta chains from the same sample are listed, as sequenced in a study of blood T cells in healthy people across ages. It was with a sample-barcoded 5' primer and a J-beta primer mix that a second PCR of roughly 6 to 12 cycles was run. TCRdb reprocessed the 5' RACE reads via MiXCR and lists one record per CDR3 protein. The sample has roughly 640,000 distinct CDR3 sequences; 25% to 30% are singletons. Source material: blood. These receptors all come from a woman older than 75 in good health.

Points on this clonotype: Possible read error: a much larger clone is one base away. The rearrangement links TRBV7-9 to TRBJ1-1; D is unresolved. CDR1 is SEHNR and CDR2 is FQNEAQ in the germline V gene (reference sequence). The CDR3 has 12 amino acids. The CDR3: CAGSAGSTEAFF. In nucleotides, the CDR3 is TGTGCCGGCAGCGCCGGGAGCACGGAAGCTTTCTTT.

This clonotype was seen ten or more times. The chain combines TRBV9 with TRBJ2-3; 7 bases fit TRBD2. CDR3 length: 16 residues. CDR1 is SGDLS, CDR2 YYNGEE, per germline. Trimming cost V 6 bases and J 1 base; bases outside gene matches: 11. The chain's CDR3 is CASTMASGTGTDTQYF. CDR3 nucleotide sequence: TGTGCCAGCACCATGGCTAGCGGCACAGGCACAGATACGCAGTATTTT.

The chain is built from TRBV2 and TRBJ2-3; 11 nucleotides match TRBD2. CDR1 is SNHLY, CDR2 FYNNEI, per germline. V shed 9 bases, J shed 6 bases, and the junction held 8 bases outside the gene matches. This CDR3 spans 14 amino acids. CDR3 region: CASPGLADTDTQYF. The CDR3 DNA reads TGTGCCAGTCCGGGACTAGCGGATACCGATACGCAGTATTTT.

The chain couples TRBV15 to TRBJ2-2; 9 bases align to TRBD2. This CDR3 is built from 16 residues. Germline V gene lookup returns CDR1 LNHNV and CDR2 YYDKDF (reference sequence). V was clipped by 1 base and J by 6 bases; unmatched bases: 6. The CDR3 region is CATSRGVSGGPGELFF. The CDR3 DNA is TGTGCCACCAGCAGAGGAGTTAGCGGGGGCCCCGGGGAGCTGTTTTTT.

J is TRBJ2-3 and V is TRBV6-5; the D is unclear. CDR3 size: 12 residues. V was cut by 5 bases and J by 6 bases, with 9 bases left in between. CDR1 and CDR2 from the germline V gene are MNHEY and SVGAGI. CDR3 nucleotide sequence: TGTGCCAGCAGTCAAAGCCAGGATACGCAGTATTTT. Its protein product is CASSQSQDTQYF.

This clonotype was seen at least ten times. The DNA of the CDR3 is TGCAGTGCTAAGCGGGACGCATCCCAAGAGACCCAGTACTTC. Translation gives CSAKRDASQETQYF. The J gene is TRBJ2-5, the V gene TRBV20-1; 7 nucleotides align to TRBD2. V was clipped by 4 bases and J by 1 base; unmatched bases: 6. CDR1 is DFQATT, CDR2 SNEGSKA, per germline (reference sequence). The length of the CDR3 is 14 residues.

The CDR3 DNA is TGCGCCAGCAGCTCCTCCGGGACTAGCGAGACAGATACGCAGTATTTT. The encoded protein is CASSSSGTSETDTQYF. The rearrangement uses TRBV5-1 and TRBJ2-3, with 10 bases identical to TRBD2. The trim removed 3 bases at V and 3 bases at J, leaving 7 bases unmatched. The germline CDR1 and CDR2 sequences are SGHRS and YFSETQ. The CDR3 spans 16 residues.

This clonotype showed up many times. This chain joins TRBV5-1 and TRBJ1-2; D is perhaps TRBD1 (6 bases). This CDR3 has 14 amino acids. Trimming took 4 bases from V and 7 from J, leaving 17 bases between them. CDR1 is SGHRS, CDR2 YFSETQ, per germline. The CDR3, as DNA: TGCGCCAGCAGCCAGCGACAGGCCCAGAGTGGCTACACCTTC. This gives the protein CASSQRQAQSGYTF. Full variable domain (missing parts from reference TRBV5-1 and TRBJ1-2): KAGVTQTPRYLIKTRGQQVTLSCSPISGHRSVSWYQQTPGQGLQFLFEYFSETQRNKGNFPGRFSGRQFSNSRSEMNVSTLELGDSALYLCASSQRQAQSGYTFGSGTRLTVV.

Ten or more counts support this clonotype. The gene calls are TRBV5-1 and TRBJ2-5, with D unresolved. The CDR3 extends over 14 amino acids. The ends were cut back, 0 bases at V and 0 bases at J, with 6 bases in the middle. The germline V gene encodes CDR1 SGHRS and CDR2 YFSETQ. CDR3: CASSLAQYQETQYF. CDR3 coding DNA: TGCGCCAGCAGCTTGGCTCAGTACCAAGAGACCCAGTACTTC. The entire variable domain, with the rest obtained from reference TRBV5-1 and TRBJ2-5, is as follows: KAGVTQTPRYLIKTRGQQVTLSCSPISGHRSVSWYQQTPGQGLQFLFEYFSETQRNKGNFPGRFSGRQFSNSRSEMNVSTLELGDSALYLCASSLAQYQETQYFGPGTRLLVL.

Concerning this clonotype: An end of the junction does not agree with germline; a read error may underlie this. This chain joins TRBV7-7 and TRBJ2-3; weak D call: TRBD1 (7 bases). Germline values: CDR1 SSHAT, CDR2 FNYEAQ (reference sequence). The CDR3 length is 15 residues. The CDR3 nucleotides read TGTGCTAGCAGCTTAGGAGGGGGCAGCACAGATACGCTGTATTTT. Translating it yields CASSLGGGSTDTLYF.